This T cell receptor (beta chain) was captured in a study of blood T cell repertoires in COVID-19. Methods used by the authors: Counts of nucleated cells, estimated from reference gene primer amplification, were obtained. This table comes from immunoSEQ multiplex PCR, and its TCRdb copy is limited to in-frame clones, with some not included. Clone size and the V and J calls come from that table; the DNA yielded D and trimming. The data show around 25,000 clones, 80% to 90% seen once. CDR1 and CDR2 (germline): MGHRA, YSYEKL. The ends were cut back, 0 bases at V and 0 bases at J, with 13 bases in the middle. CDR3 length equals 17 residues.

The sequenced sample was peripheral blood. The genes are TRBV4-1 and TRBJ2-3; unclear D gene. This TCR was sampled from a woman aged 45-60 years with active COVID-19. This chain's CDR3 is CASSQDGAITSTDTQYF. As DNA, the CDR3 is TGCGCCAGCAGCCAAGACGGAGCGATTACTAGCACAGATACGCAGTATTTT.